These T cell receptor beta chains were read from a single sample in a study of response to subunit inactivated influenza vaccine. TCRdb re-called the RT-PCR reads with MiXCR, one entry per CDR3 protein. The sample lists 500,000 to 600,000 distinct CDR3 sequences; roughly 12% were seen once. Specimen: PBMCs from blood, collected on the day of vaccination. These receptors were taken from a middle-aged man who received an inactivated influenza vaccine. Each CDR3 is given with its conserved first and last residue. The D gene is left open where the match is weak. Clone size is not always given. Where it is, it says once, few, many or a class for expanded clones.

d_gene,j_gene,v_gene,abundance,CDR3nt,CDR3aa
TRBD2,TRBJ2-3,TRBV28,-,TGTGCCAGCGGGTTAGCGGGGGGCACAGATACGCAGTATTTT,CASGLAGGTDTQYF
TRBD2,TRBJ2-5,TRBV20-1,many,TGCAGTGCTAGAGATCTCCTACTAGCGGGGGGGCAAGAGACCCAGTACTTC,CSARDLLLAGGQETQYF
-,TRBJ2-5,TRBV20-1,few,TGCAGTGCTAGAGATTCAAGAGAGACCCAGTACTTC,CSARDSRETQYF
-,TRBJ1-5,TRBV12-3/TRBV12-4,many,TGTGCCAGCAGTTGGGTGGGGGGGCATCAGCCCCAGCATTTT,CASSWVGGHQPQHF
-,TRBJ2-6,TRBV13,-,TGTGCCAGCAGCTTTGGCGGAACCAACGTCCTGACTTTC,CASSFGGTNVLTF
-,TRBJ2-3,TRBV12-3/TRBV12-4,-,TGTGCCAGCAGTTCGCGACAGGTGGCAGATACGCAGTATTTT,CASSSRQVADTQYF
-,TRBJ2-7,TRBV5-1,-,TGCGCCAGCAGCTATCAAGGGAGTCGGGACGAGCAGTACTTC,CASSYQGSRDEQYF
TRBD1,TRBJ1-1,TRBV12-3/TRBV12-4,few,TGTGCCAGCAGTCAAACAGGGGCGCCCACTGAAGCTTTCTTT,CASSQTGAPTEAFF
-,TRBJ2-7,TRBV4-1,many,TGCGCCAGCAGCCATGGCATGACATACGAGCAGTACTTC,CASSHGMTYEQYF
-,TRBJ2-5,TRBV7-8,-,TGTGCCAGCAGCTTAGGGACAGTCGGGCAAGAGACCCAGTACTTC,CASSLGTVGQETQYF
TRBD2,TRBJ2-1,TRBV11-2,few,TGTGCCAGCAGCCCCGTTGGAGCGGGGTCTAGATATGAGCAGTTCTTC,CASSPVGAGSRYEQFF
TRBD2,TRBJ2-1,TRBV11-2,few,TGTGCCAGCAGCTCAGGACTAGCGGGGGGGGGAATATACAATGAGCAGTTCTTC,CASSSGLAGGGIYNEQFF
-,TRBJ1-2,TRBV28,few,TGTGCCAGCAGTTTACTCTCAGGGAACTATGGCTACACCTTC,CASSLLSGNYGYTF
-,TRBJ2-1,TRBV7-2,many,TGTGCCAGCAGACAAGGGACCGCGGCCTACAATGAGCAGTTCTTC,CASRQGTAAYNEQFF
TRBD2,TRBJ2-5,TRBV24-1,-,TGTGCCACCAGTGCCGGGACTAGCGGGGGGCAAGAGACCCAGTACTTC,CATSAGTSGGQETQYF
TRBD1,TRBJ2-6,TRBV5-6,-,TGTGCCAGCAGCTACCAGGGGGCCCGGTCCAACGTCCTGACTTTC,CASSYQGARSNVLTF
-,TRBJ2-7,TRBV15,many,TGTGCCACCAGCAGAGATCTCTACGAGCAGTACTTC,CATSRDLYEQYF
TRBD1,TRBJ2-4,TRBV7-8,-,TGTGCCAGCAGCTCCGCCAGGGGGCGGGCCAAAAACATTCAGTACTTC,CASSSARGRAKNIQYF
-,TRBJ2-7,TRBV6-5,few,TGTGCCAGCAGTTACTCGATGGACAACTACGAGCAGTACTTC,CASSYSMDNYEQYF
-,TRBJ2-1,TRBV4-1,few,TGCGCCAGCAGCGCTAAATCAGGGTCCGGCAATGAGCAGTTCTTC,CASSAKSGSGNEQFF
-,TRBJ1-6,TRBV7-2,-,TGTGCCAGCAGCTCTCAAGGGTCCCATTCACCCCTCCACTTT,CASSSQGSHSPLHF
TRBD1,TRBJ1-1,TRBV5-6,many,TGTGCCAGCAGCGCCGACAGGGAGAACACTGAAGCTTTCTTT,CASSADRENTEAFF
-,TRBJ2-1,TRBV15,-,TGTGCCACCAGCAGCGGGGGGCTAGCTAAGGGTGAGCAGTTCTTC,CATSSGGLAKGEQFF
-,TRBJ2-7,TRBV20-1,few,TGCAGTGCTAGAAACCGGGACACCGGTTCCTACGAGCAGTACTTC,CSARNRDTGSYEQYF
-,TRBJ2-3,TRBV7-6,few,TGTGCCAGCAGCCAGACAGACGTATTTAGCACAGATACGCAGTATTTT,CASSQTDVFSTDTQYF
TRBD1,TRBJ1-4,TRBV29-1,few,TGCAGCGTTGTGACAGGGGGTTTGGAAAAACTGTTTTTT,CSVVTGGLEKLFF
TRBD1,TRBJ1-1,TRBV19,many,TGTGCCAGCACTAAGGACAGGGTTAACACTGAAGCTTTCTTT,CASTKDRVNTEAFF
-,TRBJ2-1,TRBV7-7,few,TGTGCTAGCAGCTTAATGGAGCTCGGGGAGCAGTTCTTC,CASSLMELGEQFF
-,TRBJ2-3,TRBV4-3,-,TGCGCCAGCAGCCAAGTGTCTAGCGCAGATACGCAGTATTTT,CASSQVSSADTQYF
TRBD1,TRBJ1-1,TRBV5-1,-,TGCGCCAGCAGCTTGGACGGACAGGAGATCCGTGGGGCTTTCTTT,CASSLDGQEIRGAFF
-,TRBJ2-7,TRBV5-1,many,TGCGCCAGCAAGGAAGGGGAACCCTACGAGCAGTACTTC,CASKEGEPYEQYF
-,TRBJ2-5,TRBV24-1,few,TGTGCCACCAGTGTGGGAGGTCAAGAGACCCAGTACTTC,CATSVGGQETQYF
TRBD2,TRBJ2-3,TRBV4-3,few,TGCGCCAGCAGCCAAGATACTAGCGGGGTGTCAGATACGCAGTATTTT,CASSQDTSGVSDTQYF
TRBD1,TRBJ1-4,TRBV4-2,few,TGTGCCAGCAGCCCCAGCGGCGGTAGGGGGCGAACTAATGAAAAACTGTTTTTT,CASSPSGGRGRTNEKLFF
-,TRBJ1-2,TRBV2,few,TGTGCCAGCATGACTACTTATGGCTACACCTTC,CASMTTYGYTF
-,TRBJ2-3,TRBV2,-,TGTGCCAGCATGAGGCGAGGGGACGGCACAGATACGCAGTATTTT,CASMRRGDGTDTQYF
-,TRBJ2-1,TRBV27,many,TGTGCCAGCAGTTTCGGTTGGGTAGGGTTGAATGAGCAGTTCTTC,CASSFGWVGLNEQFF
-,TRBJ1-1,TRBV7-2,many,TGTGCCAGCAGCTTAGAAATTAGGACTGAAGCTTTCTTT,CASSLEIRTEAFF
TRBD1,TRBJ1-4,TRBV10-2,-,TGCGCCAGCAGTGAGCCGTGGACAGGGTCGAATGAAAAACTGTTTTTT,CASSEPWTGSNEKLFF
TRBD2,TRBJ2-7,TRBV29-1,-,TGCAGCGTTGAAGATGGGGCTAGCGGCGAGCAGTACTTC,CSVEDGASGEQYF
-,TRBJ1-1,TRBV4-3,-,TGCGCCAGCAGCCAGGACCACAGGGCTGAAGCTTTCTTT,CASSQDHRAEAFF
-,TRBJ2-7,TRBV5-1,many,TGCGCCAGCAGCCCAGACCCGACTGGAGTAGTCTACGAGCAGTACTTC,CASSPDPTGVVYEQYF
TRBD2,TRBJ2-3,TRBV7-9,-,TGTGCCAGCAGCTTAATTCCTAGCGGGGGGAGCACAGATACGCAGTATTTT,CASSLIPSGGSTDTQYF
-,TRBJ2-7,TRBV6-5,-,TGTGCCAGCAGTTACTCGGGATACAGAGGCTCTTCCTACGAGCAGTACTTC,CASSYSGYRGSSYEQYF
TRBD1,TRBJ1-2,TRBV7-2,-,TGTGCCAGCAGCAAGAGGACAGGTTCAGTTGGCTACACCTTC,CASSKRTGSVGYTF
-,TRBJ2-7,TRBV19,many,TGTGCCAGTAGTATATCACAGGTCTACGAGCAGTACTTC,CASSISQVYEQYF
-,TRBJ2-5,TRBV20-1,few,TGCAGTGCTAGAGATCCCCGTACTAGCTCACAAGAGACCCAGTACTTC,CSARDPRTSSQETQYF
TRBD1,TRBJ2-3,TRBV5-1,-,TGCGCCAGCAGCTCCGGGACAGGGGGCGCGTGGACAGATACGCAGTATTTT,CASSSGTGGAWTDTQYF